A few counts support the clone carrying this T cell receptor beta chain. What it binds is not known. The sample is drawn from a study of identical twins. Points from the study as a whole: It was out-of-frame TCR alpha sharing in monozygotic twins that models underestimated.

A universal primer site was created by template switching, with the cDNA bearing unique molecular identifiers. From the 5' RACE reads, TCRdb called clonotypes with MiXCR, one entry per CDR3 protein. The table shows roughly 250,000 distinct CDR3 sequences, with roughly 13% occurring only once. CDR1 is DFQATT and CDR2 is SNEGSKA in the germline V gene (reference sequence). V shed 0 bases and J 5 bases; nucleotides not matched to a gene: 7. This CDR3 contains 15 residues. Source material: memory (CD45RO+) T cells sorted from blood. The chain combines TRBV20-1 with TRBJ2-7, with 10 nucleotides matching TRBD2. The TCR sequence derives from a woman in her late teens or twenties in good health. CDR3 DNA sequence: TGCAGTGCTAGAGACGGACTAGCGGCAAGCGACGAGCAGTACTTC. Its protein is CSARDGLAASDEQYF.